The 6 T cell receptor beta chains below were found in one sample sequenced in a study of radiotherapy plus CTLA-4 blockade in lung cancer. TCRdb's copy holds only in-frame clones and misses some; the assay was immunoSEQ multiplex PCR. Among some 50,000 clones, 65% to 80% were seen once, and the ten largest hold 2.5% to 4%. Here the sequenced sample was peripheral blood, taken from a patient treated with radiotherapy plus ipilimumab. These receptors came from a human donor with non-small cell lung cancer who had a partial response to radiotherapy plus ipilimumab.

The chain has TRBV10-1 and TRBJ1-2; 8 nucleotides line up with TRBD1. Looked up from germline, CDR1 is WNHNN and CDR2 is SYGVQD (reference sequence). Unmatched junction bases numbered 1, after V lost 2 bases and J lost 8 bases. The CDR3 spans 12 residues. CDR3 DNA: TGCGCCAGCAGTGAGCAGGGGGCCGGCTACACCTTC. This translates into CASSEQGAGYTF.

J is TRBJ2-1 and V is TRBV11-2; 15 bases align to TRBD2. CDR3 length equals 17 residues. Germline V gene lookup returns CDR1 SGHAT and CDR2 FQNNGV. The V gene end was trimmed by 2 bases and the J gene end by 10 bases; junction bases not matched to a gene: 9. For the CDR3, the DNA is TGTGCCAGCAGCTTATTCCGGACTAGCGGGGGGGCTAACGAGCAGTTCTTC. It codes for CASSLFRTSGGANEQFF.

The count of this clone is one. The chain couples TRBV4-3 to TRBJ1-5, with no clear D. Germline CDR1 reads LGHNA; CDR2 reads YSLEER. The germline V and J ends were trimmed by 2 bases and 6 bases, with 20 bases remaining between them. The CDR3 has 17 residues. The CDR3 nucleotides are TGCGCCAGCAGCCAATATGTGGGCCGCGGGGTATTTCAGCCCCAGCATTTT. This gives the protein CASSQYVGRGVFQPQHF.

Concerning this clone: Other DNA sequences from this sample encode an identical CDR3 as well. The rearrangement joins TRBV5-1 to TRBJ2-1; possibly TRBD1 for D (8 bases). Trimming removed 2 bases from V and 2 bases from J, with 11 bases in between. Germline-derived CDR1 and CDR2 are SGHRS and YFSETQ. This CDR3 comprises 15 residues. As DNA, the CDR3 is TGCGCCAGCAGCTTAACAGGGGGGGCCTACAATGAGCAGTTCTTC. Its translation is CASSLTGGAYNEQFF.

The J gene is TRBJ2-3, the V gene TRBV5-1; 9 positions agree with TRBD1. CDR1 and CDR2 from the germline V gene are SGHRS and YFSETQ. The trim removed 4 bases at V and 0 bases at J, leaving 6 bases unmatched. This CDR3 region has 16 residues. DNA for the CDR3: TGCGCCAGCAGCCCGCTGACAGGGGGGAGCACAGATACGCAGTATTTT. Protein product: CASSPLTGGSTDTQYF.

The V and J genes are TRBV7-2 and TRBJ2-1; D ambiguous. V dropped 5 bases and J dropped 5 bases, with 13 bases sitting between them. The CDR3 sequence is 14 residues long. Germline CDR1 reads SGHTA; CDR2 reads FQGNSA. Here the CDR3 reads CASSLTHGDNEQFF. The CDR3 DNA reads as TGTGCCAGCAGCCTCACCCATGGAGACAATGAGCAGTTCTTC. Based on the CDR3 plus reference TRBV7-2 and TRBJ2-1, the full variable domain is GAGVSQSPSNKVTEKGKDVELRCDPISGHTALYWYRQSLGQGLEFLIYFQGNSAPDKSGLPSDRFSAERTGGSVSTLTIQRTQQEDSAVYLCASSLTHGDNEQFFGPGTRLTVL.